The present T cell receptor beta chain was sequenced within a study of post-analysis software for immune sequencing data. Unique molecular identifiers featured in each of the TCR beta cDNA libraries. Out of roughly 1 to 11 million T cells, about 520,000 cDNA molecules were generated. TCRdb reanalysed the PCR reads using MiXCR and keeps one entry per CDR3 protein. This table has approximately 440,000 distinct CDR3 sequences, roughly 45% appearing once. CDR1 is MDHEN and CDR2 is SYDVKM in the germline V gene. Trimming pared 8 bases from V and 6 bases from J, leaving 14 bases between. This CDR3 has 12 residues. Note on this clonotype: Antigen unknown.

Points from the study as a whole: Relative to controls, patients had 4 or 5 TRBV segments at higher frequency, with TRBV5-6, TRBV5-1 and TRBV20-1 among these. People with multiple sclerosis had a significantly lower normalized Chao1 diversity than controls did.

The genes are TRBV28 and TRBJ2-7, with TRBD2 as a possible D gene (6 bases). This clonotype was sampled from a girl aged 5-17 years with multiple sclerosis. The sequenced material came from blood. CDR3 sequence: CASGGLSVEQYF. The CDR3 DNA sequence: TGTGCCAGCGGGGGGTTGTCGGTCGAGCAGTACTTC.